A selection of T cell receptor beta chains follows, all from one sample in a study of T cell changes during pregnancy in multiple sclerosis. Some clones are missing from TCRdb's copy, which holds only in-frame ones; the method was immunoSEQ multiplex PCR. The data hold tens of thousands of clones, with about 93% observed a single time. This specimen consisted of CD4+ T cells from peripheral blood mononuclear cells, obtained in the second trimester of pregnancy. Every receptor here comes from a female donor with multiple sclerosis, enrolled in a pregnancy study. Each CDR3 is given with its conserved first and last residue. The D gene is left open where the match is weak.

CDR3nt	CDR3aa	j_gene	d_gene	v_gene
TGTGCCTGGAGTGTTCGGAATGAGCAGTTCTTC	CAWSVRNEQFF	TRBJ2-1	.	TRBV30
TGTGCCAGTAGTGTTCAGGTAAACACTGAAGCTTTCTTT	CASSVQVNTEAFF	TRBJ1-1	.	TRBV19
TGTGCCAGCTCACCAGCTAGCAGAGGGTACAATGAGCAGTTCTTC	CASSPASRGYNEQFF	TRBJ2-1	.	TRBV18
TGTGCCAGCAGTGAAGCTGGCCTGTTAGGGGCGACCTACGAGCAGTACTTC	CASSEAGLLGATYEQYF	TRBJ2-7	.	TRBV2
TGTGCCAGCTCACCACGAGCCGGAACAGGTCTGAACACTGAAGCTTTCTTT	CASSPRAGTGLNTEAFF	TRBJ1-1	.	TRBV18
TGTGCCAGCGGTGGACAGCCTAATGCCTACGAGCAGTACTTC	CASGGQPNAYEQYF	TRBJ2-7	.	TRBV28
TGCGCCAGCAGCTTGGAGGGGCTGGGGCAAGAGACCCAGTACTTC	CASSLEGLGQETQYF	TRBJ2-5	.	TRBV5-1
TGCAGCGTTTGGGACAGGGACATTCAGTACTTC	CSVWDRDIQYF	TRBJ2-4	TRBD1	TRBV29-1
TGTGCCAGCAGTGAATATCCGGGGGGACAGGGGACTGAAGCTTTCTTT	CASSEYPGGQGTEAFF	TRBJ1-1	TRBD1	TRBV25-1
TGCGCCAGCAGCGTCGAAGGGAGCTCCTACGAGCAGTACTTC	CASSVEGSSYEQYF	TRBJ2-7	.	TRBV5-1
TGTGCCAGCACAAGCCGGGACAGGGGTGATGAGCAGTTCTTC	CASTSRDRGDEQFF	TRBJ2-1	TRBD1	TRBV27
TGTGCCAGCAGCTTGGATAGGGCTAGCGGGATGAATGAGCAGTTCTTC	CASSLDRASGMNEQFF	TRBJ2-1	TRBD2	TRBV5-4
TGTGCCAGCAGTTACGGTCGGGACAGAGGTCGAGCTTTCTTT	CASSYGRDRGRAFF	TRBJ1-1	TRBD1	TRBV6-5
TGTGCCAGCAGCGAGGACGCTACTAGGAGAGAGACCCAGTACTTC	CASSEDATRRETQYF	TRBJ2-5	.	TRBV7-2
TGTGCCTGGAGTGTAAAAGACGGAGGGATCGGGCCCCAGCATTTT	CAWSVKDGGIGPQHF	TRBJ1-5	.	TRBV30
TGTGCCAGCAGTTTACCGGGTAGCAATCAGCCCCAGCATTTT	CASSLPGSNQPQHF	TRBJ1-5	.	TRBV28
TGCAGCGTTGAAGAGTGGGGGGACACTGAAGCTTTCTTT	CSVEEWGDTEAFF	TRBJ1-1	.	TRBV29-1
TGTGCCAGCAGTTTGGCTAGCGGGGTTTCCTACGAGCAGTACTTC	CASSLASGVSYEQYF	TRBJ2-7	TRBD2	TRBV28
TGTGCCAGCAGCCTGACCGGGACAGGGGGCTACGAGCAGTACTTC	CASSLTGTGGYEQYF	TRBJ2-7	TRBD1	TRBV5-6
TGTGCCAGCAGTTACCCCGGGACTAGCAATGAGCAGTTCTTC	CASSYPGTSNEQFF	TRBJ2-1	TRBD2	TRBV6-6